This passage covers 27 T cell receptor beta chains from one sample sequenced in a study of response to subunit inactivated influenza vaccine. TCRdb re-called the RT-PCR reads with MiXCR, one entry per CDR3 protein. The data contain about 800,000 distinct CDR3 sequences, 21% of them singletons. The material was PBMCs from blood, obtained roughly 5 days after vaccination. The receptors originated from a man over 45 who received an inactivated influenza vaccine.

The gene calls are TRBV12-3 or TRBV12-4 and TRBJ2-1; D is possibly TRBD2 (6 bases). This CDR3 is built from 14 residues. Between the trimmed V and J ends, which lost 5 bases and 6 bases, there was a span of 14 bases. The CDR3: CASSPGGDSNEQFF. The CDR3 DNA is TGTGCCAGCAGTCCGGGCGGGGATTCCAATGAGCAGTTCTTC.

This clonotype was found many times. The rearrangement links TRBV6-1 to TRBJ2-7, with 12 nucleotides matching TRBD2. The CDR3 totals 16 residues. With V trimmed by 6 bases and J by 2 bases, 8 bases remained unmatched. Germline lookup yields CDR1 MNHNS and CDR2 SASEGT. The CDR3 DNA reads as TGTGCCAGCAGCCGTGGACTAGCGGGAAACCCCTACGAGCAGTACTTC. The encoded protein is CASSRGLAGNPYEQYF.

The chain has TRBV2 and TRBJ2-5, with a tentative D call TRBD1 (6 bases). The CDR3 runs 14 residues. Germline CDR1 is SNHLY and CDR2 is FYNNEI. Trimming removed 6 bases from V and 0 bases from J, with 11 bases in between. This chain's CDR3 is CASRPRTDQETQYF. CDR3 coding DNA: TGTGCCAGCAGGCCACGGACAGACCAAGAGACCCAGTACTTC.

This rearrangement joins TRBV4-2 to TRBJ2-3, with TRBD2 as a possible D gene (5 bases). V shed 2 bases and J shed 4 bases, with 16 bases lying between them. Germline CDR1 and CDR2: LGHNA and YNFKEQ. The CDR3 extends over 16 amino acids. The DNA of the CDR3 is TGTGCCAGCAGCCAACTCCGGGGAATTGGGCCAGATACGCAGTATTTT. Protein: CASSQLRGIGPDTQYF.

The CDR3 loop is CASSHAGRRNTGELFF. CDR3 nucleotides: TGCGCCAGCAGCCATGCAGGGCGTCGGAACACCGGGGAGCTGTTTTTT. This chain connects TRBV4-3 to TRBJ2-2, with a weak D call TRBD1 (5 bases). Between the trimmed V and J ends, which lost 3 bases and 1 base, there was a span of 12 bases. Germline CDR1 reads LGHNA; CDR2 reads YSLEER. The CDR3 is 16 residues long.

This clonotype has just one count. The CDR3 nucleotides read TGTGCCAGCAGCCACAGCGGGAGCGGGGGAGAGACCCAGTACTTC. Translating it yields CASSHSGSGGETQYF. The chain joins TRBV7-7 to TRBJ2-5, with TRBD2 matching over 8 bases. CDR1 and CDR2 from the germline V gene are SSHAT and FNYEAQ (reference sequence). The CDR3 is 15 amino acids. After removal of 5 bases from V and 4 bases from J, the junction contained 9 bases not matched to a gene. Combining the CDR3 with reference TRBV7-7 and TRBJ2-5 gives the whole variable domain GAGVSQSPRYKVTKRGQDVTLRCDPISSHATLYWYQQALGQGPEFLTYFNYEAQPDKSGLPSDRFSAERPEGSISTLTIQRTEQRDSAMYRCASSHSGSGGETQYFGPGTRLLVL.

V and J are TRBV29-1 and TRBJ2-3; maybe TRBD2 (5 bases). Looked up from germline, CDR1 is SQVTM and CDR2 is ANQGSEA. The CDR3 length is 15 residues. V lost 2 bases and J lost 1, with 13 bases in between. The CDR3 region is CSVEWVGAGTDTQYF. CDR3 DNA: TGCAGCGTTGAATGGGTGGGAGCGGGCACAGATACGCAGTATTTT.

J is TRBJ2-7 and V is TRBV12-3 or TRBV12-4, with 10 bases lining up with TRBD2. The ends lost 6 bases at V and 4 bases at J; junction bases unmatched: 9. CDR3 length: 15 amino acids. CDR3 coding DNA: TGTGCCAGCAGGAACCCTAGCGGGGGTGATTACGAGCAGTACTTC. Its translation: CASRNPSGGDYEQYF.

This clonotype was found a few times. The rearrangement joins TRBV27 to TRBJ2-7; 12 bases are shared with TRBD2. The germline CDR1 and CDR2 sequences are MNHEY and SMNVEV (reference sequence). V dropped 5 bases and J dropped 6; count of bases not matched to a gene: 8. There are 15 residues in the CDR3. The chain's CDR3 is CASSPTTSGSFEQYF. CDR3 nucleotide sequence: TGTGCCAGCAGTCCGACGACTAGCGGGAGTTTCGAGCAGTACTTC.

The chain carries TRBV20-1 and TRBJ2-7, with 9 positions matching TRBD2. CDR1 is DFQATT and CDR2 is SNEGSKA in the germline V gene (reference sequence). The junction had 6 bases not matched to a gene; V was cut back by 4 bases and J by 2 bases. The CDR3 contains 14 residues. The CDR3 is CSANRLADPYEQYF. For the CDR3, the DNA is TGCAGTGCTAATCGACTAGCGGACCCCTACGAGCAGTACTTC.

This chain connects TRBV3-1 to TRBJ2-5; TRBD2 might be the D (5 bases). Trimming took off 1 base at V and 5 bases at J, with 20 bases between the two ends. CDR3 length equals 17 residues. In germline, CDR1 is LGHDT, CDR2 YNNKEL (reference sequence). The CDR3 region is CASSQGDKTGSMETQYF. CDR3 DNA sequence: TGTGCCAGCAGCCAAGGTGATAAGACGGGGTCAATGGAGACCCAGTACTTC.

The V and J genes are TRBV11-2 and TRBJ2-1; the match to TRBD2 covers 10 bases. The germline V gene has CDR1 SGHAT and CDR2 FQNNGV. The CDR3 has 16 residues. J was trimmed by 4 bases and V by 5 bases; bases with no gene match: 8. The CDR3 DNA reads TGTGCCAGCAGCCCGGGGACTAGCGTAGGGTACAATGAGCAGTTCTTC. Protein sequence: CASSPGTSVGYNEQFF.

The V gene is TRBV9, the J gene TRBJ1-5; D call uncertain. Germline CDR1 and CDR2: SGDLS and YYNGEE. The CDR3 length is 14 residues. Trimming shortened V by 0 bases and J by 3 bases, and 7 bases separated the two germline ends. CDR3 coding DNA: TGTGCCAGCAGCGTAGACCCCGACAATCAGCCCCAGCATTTT. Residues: CASSVDPDNQPQHF. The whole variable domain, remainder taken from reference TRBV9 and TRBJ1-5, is DSGVTQTPKHLITATGQRVTLRCSPRSGDLSVYWYQQSLDQGLQFLIQYYNGEERAKGNILERFSAQQFPDLHSELNLSSLELGDSALYFCASSVDPDNQPQHFGDGTRLSIL.

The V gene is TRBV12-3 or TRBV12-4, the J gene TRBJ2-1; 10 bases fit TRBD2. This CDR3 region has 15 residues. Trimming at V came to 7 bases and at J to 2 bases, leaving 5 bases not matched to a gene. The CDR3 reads CASIRAGGPYNEQFF. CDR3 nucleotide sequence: TGTGCCAGCATCCGAGCGGGAGGGCCCTACAATGAGCAGTTCTTC.

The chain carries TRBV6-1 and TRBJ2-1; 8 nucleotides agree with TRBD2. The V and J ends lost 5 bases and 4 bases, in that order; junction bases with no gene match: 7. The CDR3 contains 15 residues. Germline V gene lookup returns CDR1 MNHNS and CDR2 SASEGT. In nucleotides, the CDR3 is TGTGCCAGCAGTAGTGAGCGGGGGACATACAATGAGCAGTTCTTC. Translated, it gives CASSSERGTYNEQFF.

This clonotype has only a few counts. CDR3 in DNA: TGCAGCGTTGAAGGGGCGGACCCGGGACTAGCGGGAGGATCCTACAATGAGCAGTTCTTC. Residues: CSVEGADPGLAGGSYNEQFF. This chain joins TRBV29-1 and TRBJ2-1; TRBD2 matches 15 bases. CDR3 length: 20 amino acids. V dropped 1 base and J dropped 1; count of bases not matched to a gene: 11. Germline V gene sequence: CDR1 SQVTM, CDR2 ANQGSEA.

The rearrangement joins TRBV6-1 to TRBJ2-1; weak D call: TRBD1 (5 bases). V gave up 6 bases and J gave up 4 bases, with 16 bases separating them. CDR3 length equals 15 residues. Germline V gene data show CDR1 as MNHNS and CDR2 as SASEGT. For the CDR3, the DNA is TGTGCCAGCAGCCGCCCTTTGACAGAGTACAATGAGCAGTTCTTC. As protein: CASSRPLTEYNEQFF.

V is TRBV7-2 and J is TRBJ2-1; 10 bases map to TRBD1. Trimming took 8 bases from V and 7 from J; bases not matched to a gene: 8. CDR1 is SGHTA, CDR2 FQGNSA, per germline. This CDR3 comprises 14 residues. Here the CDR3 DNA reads TGTGCCAGCTCCAAAGACAGGGGGCGAAATGAGCAGTTCTTC. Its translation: CASSKDRGRNEQFF. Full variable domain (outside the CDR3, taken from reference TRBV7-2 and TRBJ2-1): GAGVSQSPSNKVTEKGKDVELRCDPISGHTALYWYRQSLGQGLEFLIYFQGNSAPDKSGLPSDRFSAERTGGSVSTLTIQRTQQEDSAVYLCASSKDRGRNEQFFGPGTRLTVL.

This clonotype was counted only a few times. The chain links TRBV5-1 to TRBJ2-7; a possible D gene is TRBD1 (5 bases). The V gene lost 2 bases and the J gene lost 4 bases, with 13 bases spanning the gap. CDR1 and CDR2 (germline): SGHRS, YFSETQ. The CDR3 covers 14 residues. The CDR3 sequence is CASSFGAGSYEQYF. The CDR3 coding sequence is TGCGCCAGCAGCTTTGGGGCCGGCAGTTACGAGCAGTACTTC.

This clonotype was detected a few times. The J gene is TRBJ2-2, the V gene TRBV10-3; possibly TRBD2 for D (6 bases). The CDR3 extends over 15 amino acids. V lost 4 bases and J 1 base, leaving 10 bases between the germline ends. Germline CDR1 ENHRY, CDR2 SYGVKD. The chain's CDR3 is CAISAAGRNTGELFF. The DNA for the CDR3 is TGTGCCATCAGTGCTGCGGGGAGGAACACCGGGGAGCTGTTTTTT.

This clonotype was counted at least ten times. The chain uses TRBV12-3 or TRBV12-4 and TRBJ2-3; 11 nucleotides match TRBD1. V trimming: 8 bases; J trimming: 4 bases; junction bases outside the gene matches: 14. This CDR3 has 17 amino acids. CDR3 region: CASRPHPGQGAADTQYF. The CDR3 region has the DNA TGTGCCAGCCGACCACACCCTGGACAGGGGGCAGCAGATACGCAGTATTTT.

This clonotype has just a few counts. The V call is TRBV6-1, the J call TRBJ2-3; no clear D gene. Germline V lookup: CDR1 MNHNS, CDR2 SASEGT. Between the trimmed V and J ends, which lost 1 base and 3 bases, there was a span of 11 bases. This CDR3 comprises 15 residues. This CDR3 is CASSEGQPTTDTQYF. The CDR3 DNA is TGTGCCAGCAGTGAAGGGCAGCCAACTACAGATACGCAGTATTTT.

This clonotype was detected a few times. The CDR3 sequence is CSVLKTNSRTDTQYF. The CDR3 DNA reads as TGCAGCGTGCTTAAGACCAACTCCCGCACAGATACGCAGTATTTT. The V and J genes are TRBV29-1 and TRBJ2-3; no definite D call. The CDR3 runs 15 residues. Germline V gene data show CDR1 as SQVTM and CDR2 as ANQGSEA. Trimming shortened V by 6 bases and J by 1 base, and 17 bases separated the two germline ends.

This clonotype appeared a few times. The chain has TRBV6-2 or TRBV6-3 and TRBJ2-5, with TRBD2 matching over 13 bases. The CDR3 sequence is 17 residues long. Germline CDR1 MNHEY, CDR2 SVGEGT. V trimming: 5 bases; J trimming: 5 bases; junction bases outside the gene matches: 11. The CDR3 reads CASSLRGTSGVKETQYF. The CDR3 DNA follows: TGTGCCAGCAGTCTCCGTGGGACTAGCGGGGTCAAGGAGACCCAGTACTTC.

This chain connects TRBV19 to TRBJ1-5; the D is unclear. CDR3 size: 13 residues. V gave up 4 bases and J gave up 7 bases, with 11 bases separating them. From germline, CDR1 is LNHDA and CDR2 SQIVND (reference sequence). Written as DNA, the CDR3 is TGTGCCAGTAGTACTGCAGGACTCCAGCCCCAGCATTTT. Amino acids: CASSTAGLQPQHF.

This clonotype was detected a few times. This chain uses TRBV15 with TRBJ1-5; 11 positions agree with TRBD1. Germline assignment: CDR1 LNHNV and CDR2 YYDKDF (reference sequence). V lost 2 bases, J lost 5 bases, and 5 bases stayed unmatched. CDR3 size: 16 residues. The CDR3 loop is CATSRSDRGPYQPQHF. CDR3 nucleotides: TGTGCCACCAGCAGATCGGACAGGGGGCCCTATCAGCCCCAGCATTTT.

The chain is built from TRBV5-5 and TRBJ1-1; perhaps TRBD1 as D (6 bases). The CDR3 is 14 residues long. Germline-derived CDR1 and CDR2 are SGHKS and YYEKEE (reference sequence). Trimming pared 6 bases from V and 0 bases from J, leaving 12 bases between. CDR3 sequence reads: CASNIQGMNTEAFF. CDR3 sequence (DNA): TGTGCCAGCAATATACAGGGTATGAACACTGAAGCTTTCTTT.